The 31 T cell receptor beta chains given below trace back to one sample, sequenced in a study of T cell responses to AZD1222 COVID-19 vaccine. This table comes from immunoSEQ multiplex PCR, and its TCRdb copy is limited to in-frame clones, with some not included. The table has roughly 120,000 clones, approximately 85% seen once; the top ten hold less than 5.5%. The sample consisted of peripheral blood, taken 28 days after the second AZD1222 dose. These receptors were collected from an adult who received the AZD1222 COVID-19 vaccine.

The chain uses TRBV28 and TRBJ1-1; D might be TRBD1 (5 bases). V gave up 3 bases and J gave up 8 bases, with 13 bases separating them. The germline V gene has CDR1 MDHEN and CDR2 SYDVKM. CDR3 size: 13 residues. CDR3 in DNA: TGTGCCAGCAGTTTGAAGGGGTATACGGAAGCTTTCTTT. As protein: CASSLKGYTEAFF. The whole variable domain, filled in from reference TRBV28 and TRBJ1-1, reads DVKVTQSSRYLVKRTGEKVFLECVQDMDHENMFWYRQDPGLGLRLIYFSYDVKMKEKGDIPEGYSVSREKKERFSLILESASTNQTSMYLCASSLKGYTEAFFGQGTRLTVV.

Points on this clone: The same CDR3 arises from other DNA sequences in this sample as well. J is TRBJ1-2 and V is TRBV28, with no clear D. The germline V gene has CDR1 MDHEN and CDR2 SYDVKM. The CDR3 has 10 residues. V was shortened by 3 bases and J by 8 bases, with 4 bases between the two germline ends. As DNA, the CDR3 is TGTGCCAGCAGTTTTGACGGCTACACCTTC. This translates into CASSFDGYTF.

V gene TRBV6-2 or TRBV6-3 combines with J gene TRBJ2-5; weak D call: TRBD2 (5 bases). CDR3 length: 13 residues. The germline gives CDR1 MNHEY, CDR2 SVGEGT. The V end lost 4 bases, the J end lost 5 bases, and 11 bases lay between the germline ends. The CDR3 DNA is TGTGCCAGCAGTTCGAAAGAGCGGGAGACCCAGTACTTC. Its translation: CASSSKERETQYF.

The rearrangement uses TRBV11-2 and TRBJ2-1; D not resolved. V lost 5 bases, J lost 8 bases, and 19 bases lay in between. The CDR3 sequence is 15 residues long. Germline V gene data show CDR1 as SGHAT and CDR2 as FQNNGV. CDR3 bases: TGTGCCAGCAGCGCACAACCAACCATGGCAGATGAGCAGTTCTTC. Translation gives CASSAQPTMADEQFF.

The rearrangement uses TRBV6-5 and TRBJ1-2; no clear D. The CDR3 consists of 13 residues. Germline V gene sequence: CDR1 MNHEY, CDR2 SVGAGI. Trimming took off 6 bases at V and 0 bases at J, with 8 bases between the two ends. This chain's CDR3 is CASRRKANYGYTF. In nucleotides, the CDR3 is TGTGCCAGCAGACGGAAAGCTAACTATGGCTACACCTTC.

The J gene is TRBJ1-3, the V gene TRBV28; D gene ambiguous. The germline V gene has CDR1 MDHEN and CDR2 SYDVKM. V gave up 4 bases and J gave up 1 base, with 11 bases separating them. This CDR3 has 15 residues. The CDR3 coding sequence is TGTGCCAGCAGTTCCCTGCGACAATCTGGAAACACCATATATTTT. This encodes CASSSLRQSGNTIYF.

This clone has just one count. This chain links TRBV5-4 with TRBJ2-2; 9 bases agree with TRBD1. The V segment lost 8 bases and the J segment 5 bases; nucleotides outside the gene matches: 16. The CDR3 consists of 17 residues. In germline, CDR1 is SGHNT, CDR2 YYREEE (reference sequence). CDR3 bases: TGTGCCAGTTTCCCCCGGGGACAGGGCTGGGGTACCGGGGAGCTGTTTTTT. This gives the protein CASFPRGQGWGTGELFF.

The rearrangement uses TRBV28 and TRBJ1-5; 7 bases agree with TRBD1. The CDR3 consists of 14 residues. V shed 5 bases and J 7 bases; nucleotides not matched to a gene: 8. Germline CDR1 is MDHEN and CDR2 is SYDVKM. This CDR3 is CASSEGQFNQPQHF. In DNA form, the CDR3 reads TGTGCCAGCAGTGAGGGACAGTTCAACCAGCCCCAGCATTTT.

J is TRBJ1-1 and V is TRBV5-1; no definite D call. The CDR3 spans 14 residues. CDR1 and CDR2 from the germline V gene are SGHRS and YFSETQ. Trimming took off 0 bases at V and 2 bases at J, with 8 bases between the two ends. DNA of the CDR3: TGCGCCAGCAGCTTGGTAGGGAAAAACACTGAAGCTTTCTTT. Its protein is CASSLVGKNTEAFF.

The chain uses TRBV5-5 and TRBJ1-2; D is uncertain. V lost 1 base to trimming and J lost 8 bases, with 12 bases between them. The CDR3 loop spans 13 amino acids. CDR1 and CDR2 (germline): SGHKS, YYEKEE (reference sequence). CDR3 sequence (DNA): TGTGCCAGCAGCTTGTCCCTATCCGGCGGCTACACCTTC. Translating gives CASSLSLSGGYTF.

In the case of this clone: The same CDR3 can be traced to other DNA sequences in this sample. The rearrangement links TRBV29-1 to TRBJ2-5; 7 bases match TRBD1. Trimming cost V 4 bases and J 3 bases; bases outside gene matches: 2. Germline CDR1 SQVTM, CDR2 ANQGSEA. The length of the CDR3 is 12 residues. The CDR3 here is CSVGGGEETQYF. For the CDR3, the DNA is TGCAGCGTTGGAGGGGGCGAAGAGACCCAGTACTTC.

DNA of the CDR3: TGTGCCAGCAGCGCGAAGGGGGGTACAGGGAGTAGTAGGGACATTCAGTACTTC. It encodes CASSAKGGTGSSRDIQYF. The chain uses TRBV7-8 and TRBJ2-4; either TRBD1 or TRBD2 may supply D (6 bases each). The CDR3 covers 18 residues. CDR1 and CDR2 (germline): SGHVS, FQNEAQ. The V end lost 5 bases, the J end lost 8 bases, and 28 bases lay between the germline ends.

There are a few counts of this clone. CDR3: CASSWRPATGANVLTF. The DNA of the CDR3 is TGCGCCAGCAGCTGGCGACCAGCGACTGGGGCCAACGTCCTGACTTTC. The chain carries TRBV5-1 and TRBJ2-6; D gene ambiguous. V lost 3 bases and J 2 bases, leaving 12 bases between the germline ends. The CDR3 is 16 residues long. CDR1 is SGHRS and CDR2 is YFSETQ in the germline V gene.

The chain joins TRBV9 to TRBJ2-3; D is unclear. From germline, CDR1 is SGDLS and CDR2 YYNGEE. The CDR3 contains 11 residues. Trimming shortened V by 7 bases and J by 5 bases, and 8 bases separated the two germline ends. The CDR3 DNA is TGTGCCAGCCGAGATGGAGATACGCAGTATTTT. As protein: CASRDGDTQYF. Full variable domain (missing parts from reference TRBV9 and TRBJ2-3): DSGVTQTPKHLITATGQRVTLRCSPRSGDLSVYWYQQSLDQGLQFLIQYYNGEERAKGNILERFSAQQFPDLHSELNLSSLELGDSALYFCASRDGDTQYFGPGTRLTVL.

The rearrangement links TRBV3-1 (or the pseudogene TRBV3-2) to TRBJ1-1; D gene uncertain. Germline V gives CDR1 LGHDT, CDR2 YNNKEL (reference sequence). Trimming took 1 base from V and 1 from J, leaving 1 base between them. This CDR3 spans 12 amino acids. The CDR3 spells CASSQANTEAFF. The CDR3 region has the DNA TGTGCCAGCAGCCAAGCGAACACTGAAGCTTTCTTT.

This chain joins TRBV14 and TRBJ1-4; a weak D match, TRBD1 (6 bases). Per the germline V gene, CDR1 is SGHDN and CDR2 is FVKESK. Trimming shortened V by 4 bases and J by 6 bases, and 12 bases separated the two germline ends. The CDR3 has 14 residues. For the CDR3, the DNA is TGTGCCAGCAGCCCTTGGGGGGGCGATGAAAAACTGTTTTTT. Protein sequence: CASSPWGGDEKLFF.

This clone is a singleton in its sample. The chain recombines TRBV13 with TRBJ2-7; either TRBD1 or TRBD2 may fit D (5 bases each). The germline V and J ends were trimmed by 3 bases and 0 bases, with 18 bases remaining between them. CDR1 PRHDT and CDR2 FYEKMQ come from the germline V gene (reference sequence). The CDR3 covers 17 residues. As DNA, the CDR3 is TGTGCCAGCAGCTTCCGGGCAGGGCGTGGGACCTCCTACGAGCAGTACTTC. It translates to CASSFRAGRGTSYEQYF.

The J gene is TRBJ2-2, the V gene TRBV6-4; maybe TRBD1 (5 bases). V was clipped by 5 bases and J by 2 bases, with 18 bases between them. The CDR3 runs to 17 residues. Germline values: CDR1 MRHNA, CDR2 SNTAGT. The CDR3, as DNA: TGTGCCAGCAGTAGATCGACAGTCCTCCTTAACACCGGGGAGCTGTTTTTT. This codes for CASSRSTVLLNTGELFF.

The genes are TRBV28 and TRBJ1-5; D remains unclear. Germline V gene data show CDR1 as MDHEN and CDR2 as SYDVKM. V was trimmed by 4 bases and J by 8 bases, leaving 15 bases between them. This CDR3 region has 14 residues. The chain's CDR3 is CASSSSWDSKPQHF. CDR3 nucleotides: TGTGCCAGCAGTTCCTCTTGGGATAGTAAGCCCCAGCATTTT.

In this sample, this clone turned up once. The V gene is TRBV3-1 (or the pseudogene TRBV3-2), the J gene TRBJ1-6, with D hard to call. V lost 1 base to trimming and J lost 8 bases, with 6 bases between them. Per germline, CDR1 LGHDT and CDR2 YNNKEL (reference sequence). The CDR3 runs to 13 residues. CDR3 nucleotide sequence: TGTGCCAGCAGCCAAGTTACAGATTCACCCCTCCACTTT. Translated: CASSQVTDSPLHF.

The V call is TRBV5-1, the J call TRBJ2-7; 8 bases line up with TRBD2. Germline V gene data show CDR1 as SGHRS and CDR2 as YFSETQ. Unmatched junction bases numbered 4, after V lost 5 bases and J lost 0 bases. The CDR3 is 14 amino acids. CDR3 in amino acids: CASRPTSGSYEQYF. For the CDR3, the DNA is TGCGCCAGCAGACCAACTAGCGGCTCCTACGAGCAGTACTTC.

The V gene is TRBV4-2, the J gene TRBJ2-3, with D hard to call. V lost 2 bases and J 1 base, leaving 4 bases between the germline ends. Germline CDR1 and CDR2: LGHNA and YNFKEQ. The CDR3 loop spans 13 amino acids. The CDR3 DNA sequence: TGTGCCAGCAGCCAACAGGGCACAGATACGCAGTATTTT. This sequence encodes CASSQQGTDTQYF.

This chain joins TRBV7-2 and TRBJ2-2, with 8 positions matching TRBD2. CDR3 length: 15 amino acids. CDR1 is SGHTA, CDR2 FQGNSA, per germline. V was clipped by 3 bases and J by 6 bases; unmatched bases: 6. CDR3 in DNA: TGTGCCAGCAGCTTGATACGGGGGGGCCCCGGGGAGCTGTTTTTT. Translated, it gives CASSLIRGGPGELFF.

This clone was recorded only once. This sequence joins TRBV7-2 and TRBJ1-1; 7 bases map to TRBD1. CDR1 is SGHTA and CDR2 is FQGNSA in the germline V gene. The CDR3 is 14 residues long. V lost 4 bases and J lost 4; bases outside the gene matches: 6. The CDR3 coding sequence is TGTGCCAGCAGCTCGGGACAGTCGGTCACTGAAGCTTTCTTT. It specifies CASSSGQSVTEAFF.

The rearrangement links TRBV28 to TRBJ2-5; 9 bases are a match to TRBD1. V lost 5 bases to trimming and J lost 2 bases; unmatched junction nucleotides: 9. CDR3 length equals 16 residues. From germline, CDR1 is MDHEN and CDR2 SYDVKM. The CDR3 DNA reads as TGTGCCAGCAGTCCGCGACAGGGACAGGGACAAGAGACCCAGTACTTC. Translation gives CASSPRQGQGQETQYF. The complete variable domain, with remaining parts taken from reference TRBV28 and TRBJ2-5, reads DVKVTQSSRYLVKRTGEKVFLECVQDMDHENMFWYRQDPGLGLRLIYFSYDVKMKEKGDIPEGYSVSREKKERFSLILESASTNQTSMYLCASSPRQGQGQETQYFGPGTRLLVL.

As for this clone: Because the CDR3 is missing its conserved closing phenylalanine or tryptophan, this is likely a read error. The DNA is left out, because the CDR3 cannot be placed on it with certainty; the CDR3 is given as TCRdb lists it. The chain recombines TRBV19 with TRBJ2-2. Germline V gives CDR1 LNHDA, CDR2 SQIVND (reference sequence). The CDR3 is 16 residues long, counting both termini. The CDR3 spells CASTLYQPGAHIVNRV.

This clone occurred a few times. V and J are TRBV2 and TRBJ2-3, with D perhaps being TRBD1 or TRBD2 (6 bases each). Deletions cut 5 bases from V and 2 bases from J, with 8 bases between. Germline lookup yields CDR1 SNHLY and CDR2 FYNNEI. This CDR3 region has 13 residues. Here the CDR3 DNA reads TGTGCCAGCAGTTGGGGGGCCACAGATACGCAGTATTTT. Protein sequence: CASSWGATDTQYF. Full variable domain (outside the CDR3, taken from reference TRBV2 and TRBJ2-3): EPEVTQTPSHQVTQMGQEVILRCVPISNHLYFYWYRQILGQKVEFLVSFYNNEISEKSEIFDDQFSVERPDGSNFTLKIRSTKLEDSAMYFCASSWGATDTQYFGPGTRLTVL.

The chain recombines TRBV6-2 or TRBV6-3 with TRBJ2-5; 9 positions agree with TRBD2. From germline, CDR1 is MNHEY and CDR2 SVGEGT. Unmatched junction bases numbered 6, after V lost 0 bases and J lost 4 bases. The CDR3 consists of 16 residues. CDR3 amino acids: CASSYSRAGGAETQYF. CDR3 bases: TGTGCCAGCAGTTACTCGAGAGCGGGGGGTGCAGAGACCCAGTACTTC.

The chain recombines TRBV6-5 with TRBJ1-1, with TRBD1 as a possible D gene (5 bases). The germline V gene has CDR1 MNHEY and CDR2 SVGAGI. The V end lost 4 bases, the J end lost 10 bases, and 19 bases lay between the germline ends. The CDR3 spans 14 residues. CDR3 nucleotide sequence: TGTGCCAGCAGTTCACACCCCCGGACACTCGGAGCTTTCTTT. Translation gives CASSSHPRTLGAFF.

The chain combines TRBV7-8 with TRBJ2-5, with D tentatively TRBD1 or TRBD2 (5 bases each). CDR3 size: 14 residues. The germline gives CDR1 SGHVS, CDR2 FQNEAQ. Trimming cost V 10 bases and J 5 bases, with 20 bases left between them. The CDR3 protein is CATRRSFEGETQYF. The CDR3 DNA is TGTGCCACCCGCCGATCCTTTGAGGGGGAGACCCAGTACTTC.

This chain links TRBV3-1 (or the pseudogene TRBV3-2) with TRBJ2-7, with a possible D match to TRBD2 (6 bases). Germline-derived CDR1 and CDR2 are LGHDT and YNNKEL (reference sequence). V lost 5 bases and J lost 5, with 16 bases in between. CDR3 length equals 14 residues. The CDR3 DNA sequence: TGTGCCAGCAGCTGGGGGGACCGGGGCGACGAGCAGTACTTC. Amino acids: CASSWGDRGDEQYF.